The 8 T cell receptor beta chains below were found in one sample sequenced in a study of Ad26.COV2.S vaccination and SARS-CoV-2 variants. Described treatment: about 20 received Ad26.COV2.S at low or high dose, single or two shots; about 5 received placebo; per-sample allocation not given. Specimens were obtained on day 63 following the first vaccine or placebo injection. The assay was immunoSEQ multiplex PCR, and TCRdb's table has in-frame clones only and misses some. The data contain approximately 480,000 clones, around 90% of them singletons. The sequencing here drew on peripheral blood, taken in a trial of Ad26.COV2.S vaccine versus placebo. The receptors shown here come from a person between 18 and 65 years old who received the Ad26.COV2.S COVID-19 vaccine or a placebo.

V gene TRBV25-1 combines with J gene TRBJ2-2; 8 positions match TRBD1. Per germline, CDR1 MGHDK and CDR2 SYGVNS. V lost 3 bases to trimming and J lost 8 bases; unmatched junction nucleotides: 8. The CDR3 runs 15 residues. The CDR3 DNA reads TGTGCCAGCAGTGAGCAGGGGGCGCGAGTAGGGGAGCTGTTTTTT. Its translation is CASSEQGARVGELFF.

J is TRBJ1-1 and V is TRBV28; TRBD1 might be the D (6 bases). Deletions cut 5 bases from V and 5 bases from J, with 15 bases between. Germline values: CDR1 MDHEN, CDR2 SYDVKM. This CDR3 has 14 residues. CDR3 amino acids: CASSIGGRSTEAFF. The CDR3 DNA is TGTGCCAGCAGTATCGGGGGGCGTTCAACTGAAGCTTTCTTT.

The gene calls are TRBV2 and TRBJ1-5; 8 bases fit TRBD1. This CDR3 has 15 residues. In germline, CDR1 is SNHLY, CDR2 FYNNEI. Trimming removed 6 bases from V and 3 bases from J; junction bases left unmatched: 7. CDR3 coding DNA: TGTGCCAGCAGCCAAGACAGGGGAGACAATCAGCCCCAGCATTTT. Translated: CASSQDRGDNQPQHF. Variable domain in full (rest from reference TRBV2 and TRBJ1-5): EPEVTQTPSHQVTQMGQEVILRCVPISNHLYFYWYRQILGQKVEFLVSFYNNEISEKSEIFDDQFSVERPDGSNFTLKIRSTKLEDSAMYFCASSQDRGDNQPQHFGDGTRLSIL.

This chain links TRBV19 with TRBJ1-2; D might be TRBD1 (6 bases). CDR3 length: 13 residues. Germline V gene lookup returns CDR1 LNHDA and CDR2 SQIVND (reference sequence). The V gene lost 5 bases and the J gene lost 6 bases, with 13 bases spanning the gap. In DNA, the CDR3 is TGTGCCAGTAGTCACCAGGGGAGAGATGGCTACACCTTC. Protein: CASSHQGRDGYTF.

As concerns this clone: Other DNA variants within this sample encode the same CDR3. The CDR3 loop is CASSLSGETQYF. The CDR3 nucleotides are TGTGCCAGCAGCTTAAGTGGTGAGACCCAGTACTTC. V is TRBV7-8 and J is TRBJ2-5; D not resolved. Deletions cut 2 bases from V and 5 bases from J, with 6 bases between. CDR1 is SGHVS, CDR2 FQNEAQ, per germline. The CDR3 runs 12 residues.

On this clone: Other nucleotide sequences in the sample specify the same CDR3. The rearrangement joins TRBV29-1 to TRBJ2-5, with D uncertain. The CDR3 has 10 residues. V was cut by 4 bases and J by 2 bases, with 2 bases left in between. Germline loops: CDR1 SQVTM, CDR2 ANQGSEA. The CDR3 loop is CSVGQETQYF. In DNA, the CDR3 is TGCAGCGTTGGACAAGAGACCCAGTACTTC.

V and J are TRBV9 and TRBJ2-1, with 7 bases lining up with TRBD2. The V gene's germline CDR1 is SGDLS and CDR2 YYNGEE. V shed 2 bases, J shed 6 bases, and the junction held 5 bases outside the gene matches. The CDR3 extends over 14 amino acids. Here the CDR3 reads CASSVVAGVNEQFF. DNA of the CDR3: TGTGCCAGCAGCGTGGTGGCGGGAGTCAATGAGCAGTTCTTC. Full variable domain (remainder filled in from reference TRBV9 and TRBJ2-1): DSGVTQTPKHLITATGQRVTLRCSPRSGDLSVYWYQQSLDQGLQFLIQYYNGEERAKGNILERFSAQQFPDLHSELNLSSLELGDSALYFCASSVVAGVNEQFFGPGTRLTVL.

V usage is TRBV5-1 and J usage is TRBJ2-2; D might be TRBD2 (5 bases). This CDR3 comprises 16 residues. Germline V gene lookup returns CDR1 SGHRS and CDR2 YFSETQ. The ends were cut back, 5 bases at V and 0 bases at J, with 14 bases in the middle. The chain's CDR3 is CASSYKSGTNTGELFF. The CDR3 DNA reads TGCGCCAGCAGTTATAAGTCGGGGACGAACACCGGGGAGCTGTTTTTT.